The 26 T cell receptor beta chains below were found in one sample sequenced in a study of blood T cell repertoires in COVID-19. Libraries were prepared by immunoSEQ multiplex PCR; TCRdb keeps only in-frame clonotypes and omits some of them. The profile shows about 59,000 clones, roughly 80% of them singletons. The specimen sequenced was peripheral blood. These receptors all stem from a human donor in a cohort sampled during active COVID-19.

The gene calls are TRBV11-2 and TRBJ2-2, with 16 positions matching TRBD2. J was trimmed by 6 bases and V by 5 bases; bases with no gene match: 3. The CDR3 runs 16 residues. Germline-derived CDR1 and CDR2 are SGHAT and FQNNGV. The CDR3 protein is CASSTGTSGGAGELFF. CDR3 nucleotides: TGTGCCAGCAGCACCGGGACTAGCGGGGGGGCCGGGGAGCTGTTTTTT.

This rearrangement joins TRBV7-9 to TRBJ2-2; 8 nucleotides agree with TRBD1. Germline V gene lookup returns CDR1 SEHNR and CDR2 FQNEAQ (reference sequence). J gave up 2 bases and V 5 bases, and 7 bases lay outside the gene matches. The CDR3 consists of 16 residues. CDR3 region: CASSPRGQDNTGELFF. The DNA of the CDR3 is TGTGCCAGCAGCCCCCGGGGACAGGATAACACCGGGGAGCTGTTTTTT.

The chain couples TRBV7-2 to TRBJ2-5, with a possible D match to TRBD2 (6 bases). Germline assignment: CDR1 SGHTA and CDR2 FQGNSA. This CDR3 is 13 amino acids long. Between the trimmed V and J ends, which lost 4 bases and 5 bases, there was a span of 11 bases. CDR3 in DNA: TGTGCCAGCAGCTACGGGGGTCGGGAGACCCAGTACTTC. It is translated as CASSYGGRETQYF.

V usage is TRBV25-1 and J usage is TRBJ2-5; D gene ambiguous. Germline V gives CDR1 MGHDK, CDR2 SYGVNS. Trimming pared 4 bases from V and 4 bases from J, leaving 7 bases between. There are 12 residues in the CDR3. Here the CDR3 reads CASSVYGETQYF. The CDR3 region has the DNA TGTGCCAGCAGTGTCTACGGAGAGACCCAGTACTTC.

The gene calls are TRBV24-1 and TRBJ2-3, with TRBD2 identical over 7 bases. The CDR3 loop spans 16 amino acids. The germline V gene has CDR1 KGHDR and CDR2 SFDVKD. V dropped 5 bases and J dropped 1; count of bases not matched to a gene: 8. CDR3 amino acids: CATSGRTSEGTDTQYF. The DNA for the CDR3 is TGTGCCACCAGTGGTCGCACTAGCGAGGGCACAGATACGCAGTATTTT.

The rearrangement joins TRBV7-7 to TRBJ2-5; tentative D call: TRBD2 (7 bases). Germline V gene lookup returns CDR1 SSHAT and CDR2 FNYEAQ (reference sequence). The length of the CDR3 is 14 residues. With 4 bases removed from V and 5 bases from J, the gap between germline ends came to 14 bases. CDR3 DNA sequence: TGTGCCAGCAGCTCAGCGGGAAGGGGGGAGACCCAGTACTTC. Translated, it gives CASSSAGRGETQYF. The entire variable domain, with the rest obtained from reference TRBV7-7 and TRBJ2-5, is as follows: GAGVSQSPRYKVTKRGQDVTLRCDPISSHATLYWYQQALGQGPEFLTYFNYEAQPDKSGLPSDRFSAERPEGSISTLTIQRTEQRDSAMYRCASSSAGRGETQYFGPGTRLLVL.

The chain has TRBV11-2 and TRBJ2-6, with D perhaps matching TRBD1 (6 bases). Germline V gene data show CDR1 as SGHAT and CDR2 as FQNNGV. V dropped 5 bases and J dropped 0 bases, with 11 bases sitting between them. The CDR3 has 16 residues. The CDR3 sequence: CASSAYRVSGANVLTF. The DNA of the CDR3 is TGTGCCAGCAGCGCCTACAGGGTCTCTGGGGCCAACGTCCTGACTTTC.

J is TRBJ1-4 and V is TRBV27; a weak D match, TRBD1 (5 bases). The germline gives CDR1 MNHEY, CDR2 SMNVEV (reference sequence). V lost 0 bases and J 0 bases, leaving 8 bases between the germline ends. The length of the CDR3 is 16 residues. This CDR3 reads CASSLSQETTNEKLFF. For the CDR3, the DNA is TGTGCCAGCAGTTTATCACAGGAGACAACTAATGAAAAACTGTTTTTT.

This clone was counted once. The chain has TRBV12-5 and TRBJ2-3; TRBD1 matches 12 bases. V lost 2 bases and J lost 3; bases outside the gene matches: 15. From germline, CDR1 is LGHNT and CDR2 FRNRAP. The CDR3 loop spans 20 amino acids. CDR3 protein: CASGLSDLLGTGGETDTQYF. The DNA for the CDR3 is TGTGCTAGTGGTTTGTCAGACTTGCTCGGGACAGGGGGCGAAACAGATACGCAGTATTTT.

The gene calls are TRBV27 and TRBJ2-7; a weak D match, TRBD1 (6 bases). CDR3 length: 13 residues. The V end was cut by 7 bases, the J end by 4 bases, with 14 bases between. CDR1 MNHEY and CDR2 SMNVEV come from the germline V gene (reference sequence). The CDR3 DNA sequence: TGTGCCAGCATGGCAGGGGAGAGATACGAGCAGTACTTC. Translation: CASMAGERYEQYF.

The chain combines TRBV3-1 (or the pseudogene TRBV3-2) with TRBJ2-2; D ambiguous. The V end was cut by 4 bases, the J end by 1 base, with 22 bases between. Germline CDR1 is LGHDT and CDR2 is YNNKEL (reference sequence). The CDR3 totals 19 residues. The CDR3 region is CASSLSTIASWQNTGELFF. The DNA of the CDR3 is TGTGCCAGCAGCCTATCCACGATCGCCTCCTGGCAGAACACCGGGGAGCTGTTTTTT.

This chain joins TRBV10-3 and TRBJ1-5; unclear D gene. V was cut by 7 bases and J by 5 bases, with 9 bases left in between. Germline CDR1 is ENHRY and CDR2 is SYGVKD. This CDR3 contains 12 residues. The CDR3 sequence: CAITDGDQPQHF. DNA for the CDR3: TGTGCCATCACGGACGGGGATCAGCCCCAGCATTTT.

This chain joins TRBV9 and TRBJ2-7; D remains unclear. There are 15 residues in the CDR3. Trimming took 5 bases from V and 4 from J, leaving 19 bases between them. CDR1 and CDR2 (germline): SGDLS, YYNGEE. The CDR3 loop is CASRAPAADTYEQYF. The CDR3 DNA sequence: TGTGCCAGCAGGGCCCCCGCCGCTGATACGTACGAGCAGTACTTC.

The chain is built from TRBV24-1 and TRBJ1-5; D unclear. This CDR3 region has 16 residues. Germline assignment: CDR1 KGHDR and CDR2 SFDVKD. V lost 4 bases to trimming and J lost 0 bases, with 12 bases between them. CDR3 sequence: CATSDSRHLSNQPQHF. The CDR3 DNA follows: TGTGCCACCAGTGACTCAAGACACCTTAGCAATCAGCCCCAGCATTTT.

V and J are TRBV27 and TRBJ2-5, with D unclear. The CDR3 loop spans 13 amino acids. The germline V gene has CDR1 MNHEY and CDR2 SMNVEV (reference sequence). Trimming shortened V by 3 bases and J by 5 bases, and 10 bases separated the two germline ends. CDR3 amino acids: CASSLSLYETQYF. CDR3 in DNA: TGTGCCAGCAGTTTGAGCTTATACGAGACCCAGTACTTC.

This chain connects TRBV20-1 to TRBJ1-5; D is unclear. Trimming left V 3 bases short and J 4 bases short, with 4 bases between. The CDR3 has 11 residues. From germline, CDR1 is DFQATT and CDR2 SNEGSKA (reference sequence). The CDR3 DNA reads as TGCAGTGCTAGCCAAAATCAGCCCCAGCATTTT. This gives the protein CSASQNQPQHF.

The V and J genes are TRBV7-9 and TRBJ1-6; D is ambiguous. CDR3 length equals 14 residues. With 4 bases removed from V and 6 bases from J, the gap between germline ends came to 10 bases. From germline, CDR1 is SEHNR and CDR2 FQNEAQ (reference sequence). The CDR3 DNA reads TGTGCCAGCAGCTCTTTTCGGGTTAATTCACCCCTCCACTTT. It yields the protein CASSSFRVNSPLHF.

The chain employs TRBV21-1 and TRBJ2-3; TRBD1 is the table's D call, not checked against the DNA. TRBV21-1 is annotated as a pseudogene. This CDR3 has 15 amino acids. CDR3 residues: CASSSPRQGTDTQYF. The CDR3 nucleotides are TGTGCCAGCAGCTCTCCGCGACAGGGAACAGATACGCAGTATTTT.

V is TRBV10-3 and J is TRBJ2-2, with TRBD1 matching over 10 bases. The germline V gene encodes CDR1 ENHRY and CDR2 SYGVKD. This CDR3 has 15 amino acids. V shed 9 bases, J shed 7 bases, and the junction held 11 bases outside the gene matches. CDR3 residues: CAINSGTGVNGELFF. The DNA of the CDR3 is TGTGCCATTAACTCCGGGACAGGGGTGAACGGGGAGCTGTTTTTT.

The chain's CDR3 is CASSIGQNNEQFF. In DNA, the CDR3 is TGCGCCAGCAGTATTGGACAGAACAATGAGCAGTTCTTC. This chain links TRBV10-1 with TRBJ2-1, with a possible D match to TRBD1 (6 bases). Germline values: CDR1 WNHNN, CDR2 SYGVQD (reference sequence). V shed 5 bases and J shed 5 bases, with 10 bases lying between them. The CDR3 runs to 13 residues.

This sequence joins TRBV5-1 and TRBJ1-1, with 7 bases fitting TRBD1. This CDR3 is 16 amino acids long. Looked up from germline, CDR1 is SGHRS and CDR2 is YFSETQ. V was clipped by 0 bases and J by 8 bases; unmatched bases: 13. The CDR3 loop reads CASSLGGTVRRSEAFF. DNA of the CDR3: TGCGCCAGCAGCTTGGGGGGGACAGTTCGAAGGTCCGAAGCTTTCTTT.

This clone was detected only once. The chain links TRBV18 to TRBJ2-1, with 8 bases fitting TRBD2. J gave up 6 bases and V 6 bases, and 13 bases lay outside the gene matches. Germline-derived CDR1 and CDR2 are KGHSH and LQKENI. CDR3 length: 16 residues. CDR3 loop: CASSHTTGGILNEQFF. The DNA of the CDR3 is TGTGCCAGCTCCCACACCACGGGAGGGATCCTCAATGAGCAGTTCTTC.

The gene calls are TRBV18 and TRBJ2-1; 9 bases are shared with TRBD1. Trimming at V came to 3 bases and at J to 6 bases, leaving 3 bases not matched to a gene. The germline V gene has CDR1 KGHSH and CDR2 LQKENI. The CDR3 length is 14 residues. The chain's CDR3 is CASSPDRGGNEQFF. The CDR3, as DNA: TGTGCCAGCTCACCGGACAGGGGTGGCAATGAGCAGTTCTTC.

The V call is TRBV4-3, the J call TRBJ2-3, with D perhaps matching TRBD2 (7 bases). The CDR3 has 15 residues. Germline V lookup: CDR1 LGHNA, CDR2 YSLEER. V lost 0 bases and J 5 bases, leaving 12 bases between the germline ends. The CDR3 region has the DNA TGCGCCAGCAGCCAAGACGGGGGGCCTATAGATACGCAGTATTTT. It yields the protein CASSQDGGPIDTQYF.

This clone has more than one count but fewer than ten. The V call is TRBV7-2, the J call TRBJ1-5; 8 positions agree with TRBD1. The CDR3 has 15 residues. V lost 3 bases to trimming and J lost 4 bases; unmatched junction nucleotides: 5. Germline V lookup: CDR1 SGHTA, CDR2 FQGNSA. As DNA, the CDR3 is TGTGCCAGCAGCTTGACAGGGGCTTTGAATCAGCCCCAGCATTTT. It translates to CASSLTGALNQPQHF.

The chain joins TRBV2 to TRBJ2-5; D is perhaps TRBD2 (5 bases). Germline CDR1 SNHLY, CDR2 FYNNEI. This CDR3 region has 12 residues. With 4 bases removed from V and 2 bases from J, the gap between germline ends came to 5 bases. The CDR3 DNA is TGTGCCAGCAGTGGCGGGCAAGAGACCCAGTACTTC. Protein: CASSGGQETQYF.